The clone carrying this T cell receptor beta chain was counted at least ten times. Its antigen is not identified. It was by quantitative 5'-RACE with molecular barcodes that TCR beta libraries were made. TCRdb redid the calling of the 5' RACE reads with MiXCR, one entry per CDR3 protein. The sample carries roughly 670,000 distinct CDR3 sequences, around 20% recorded once. This sample is drawn from a study of CD8 T cells in ankylosing spondylitis. Overall study findings and caveats: Blood from ankylosing spondylitis patients appeared to carry a characteristic roughly 8-variant TCR beta motif.

The CDR3 loop spans 12 amino acids. Per germline, CDR1 SEHNR and CDR2 FQNEAQ (reference sequence). The V and J ends lost 2 bases and 5 bases respectively, with 7 bases between them. This chain uses TRBV7-9 with TRBJ2-7, with D tentatively TRBD1 (5 bases). The receptor was derived from a male donor with ankylosing spondylitis. What was sequenced was blood, either unsorted or a sorted T cell fraction (not recorded which). The CDR3 nucleotides read TGTGCCAGCAGCTTAATAGGGGACGAGCAGTACTTC. As protein: CASSLIGDEQYF.